This T cell receptor (beta chain) was profiled in a study of CD8 T cells in Susac syndrome. RNA was extracted with the RNeasy kit, and a quantity of roughly 0.45 to 1 ug was reverse transcribed using random hexamers. MiXCR was run by TCRdb on the immunoSEQ multiplex PCR reads, yielding one entry per CDR3 protein. The sample has about 300,000 distinct CDR3 sequences, approximately 85% seen once; the top ten hold 0.2% to 0.25%. Germline CDR1 reads MDHEN; CDR2 reads SYDVKM. V was clipped by 5 bases and J by 0 bases; unmatched bases: 11. The CDR3 spans 17 residues. The sequencing input was CD8+ T cells from PBMCs. This chain connects TRBV28 to TRBJ1-2; 8 bases fit TRBD1. The source of this sequence is a human donor with multiple sclerosis. The CDR3 loop reads CASSRTTGVEANYGYTF. The CDR3 DNA follows: TGTGCCAGCAGTAGAACGACAGGGGTCGAAGCTAACTATGGCTACACCTTC.